This T cell receptor (beta chain) was retrieved from a study of T cells after somatic rescue of genetic block. Using immunoSEQ multiplex PCR, the repertoire was profiled, and TCRdb retains in-frame clones only, with some absent. In the table there are more than 9,500 clones, roughly 70% of which are singletons. CDR3 length: 14 amino acids. The germline CDR1 and CDR2 sequences are SNHLY and FYNNEI. Trimming took 8 bases from V and 2 from J, leaving 13 bases between them. The clonotype was recovered from a boy younger than 18. The sample taken for sequencing was peripheral blood mononuclear cells (PBMCs). The rearrangement links TRBV2 to TRBJ1-3; D remains unclear. This CDR3 is CASGYVGPGNTIYF. In DNA form, the CDR3 reads TGTGCCAGCGGTTATGTGGGCCCTGGAAACACCATATATTTT.